The rows below give T cell receptor beta chains drawn from one sample of a study of blood T cell repertoires in COVID-19. Produced via immunoSEQ multiplex PCR; TCRdb's table is partial and in-frame only. The repertoire holds a few hundred thousand clones, with roughly 85% as singletons. Material for sequencing was peripheral blood. Source of these receptors: a middle-aged man with acute or convalescent COVID-19. Each CDR3 is given with its conserved first and last residue. D genes are given only for firm matches. Size is omitted from some rows. Given values are once, few, many or a class for expanded clones.

J: TRBJ1-5; size: -; V: TRBV5-8; D: TRBD1; CDR3: CASSEGTGDLSNQPQHF; DNA: TGTGCCAGCAGCGAAGGGACAGGGGACCTTAGCAATCAGCCCCAGCATTTT
J: TRBJ2-7; size: few; V: TRBV12-3/TRBV12-4; D: -; CDR3: CASSLQGNEQYF; DNA: TGTGCCAGCAGTTTACAGGGGAACGAGCAGTACTTC
J: TRBJ2-3; size: once; V: TRBV18; D: -; CDR3: CASSPPIKGGTDTQYF; DNA: TGTGCCAGCTCACCACCGATAAAGGGGGGCACAGATACGCAGTATTTT
J: TRBJ2-1; size: -; V: TRBV9; D: -; CDR3: CASSVATSEVNEQFF; DNA: TGTGCCAGCAGCGTAGCTACAAGCGAGGTTAATGAGCAGTTCTTC
J: TRBJ1-4; size: -; V: TRBV7-6; D: -; CDR3: CASSLYPTGPYSNEKLFF; DNA: TGTGCCAGCAGCTTATACCCGACAGGACCGTATTCTAATGAAAAACTGTTTTTT
J: TRBJ1-1; size: -; V: TRBV2; D: TRBD1; CDR3: CASSRDRAGEAFF; DNA: TGTGCCAGCAGTAGGGACAGGGCCGGTGAAGCTTTCTTT
J: TRBJ2-7; size: -; V: TRBV7-6; D: TRBD1; CDR3: CASSPAGRGSEQYF; DNA: TGTGCCAGCAGCCCAGCCGGCAGGGGGTCCGAGCAGTACTTC
J: TRBJ2-3; size: -; V: TRBV5-1; D: -; CDR3: CASQIGGTDTQYF; DNA: TGCGCCAGCCAGATCGGGGGCACAGATACGCAGTATTTT
J: TRBJ1-2; size: few; V: TRBV9; D: TRBD1; CDR3: CASSREDRGSYGYTF; DNA: TGTGCCAGCAGCAGAGAGGACAGGGGATCCTATGGCTACACCTTC
J: TRBJ2-1; size: -; V: TRBV11-1; D: -; CDR3: CASSLATANNEQFF; DNA: TGTGCCAGCAGCTTAGCTACAGCAAACAATGAGCAGTTCTTC
J: TRBJ1-2; size: -; V: TRBV2; D: -; CDR3: CASSEAAFNYGYTF; DNA: TGTGCCAGCAGTGAAGCGGCCTTTAACTATGGCTACACCTTC
J: TRBJ1-1; size: -; V: TRBV6-5; D: -; CDR3: CASSRRTAKDTEAFF; DNA: TGTGCCAGCAGTCGTCGGACAGCCAAAGACACTGAAGCTTTCTTT
J: TRBJ1-1; size: -; V: TRBV30; D: -; CDR3: CAWSAGRMNTEAFF; DNA: TGTGCCTGGAGTGCCGGGAGAATGAACACTGAAGCTTTCTTT
J: TRBJ1-1; size: -; V: TRBV28; D: -; CDR3: CASSITGIGVNTEAFF; DNA: TGTGCCAGCAGTATCACAGGGATCGGAGTCAACACTGAAGCTTTCTTT
J: TRBJ2-1; size: -; V: TRBV4-2; D: TRBD2; CDR3: CASSQEEGGGYNEQFF; DNA: TGTGCCAGCAGCCAAGAGGAGGGCGGGGGGTACAATGAGCAGTTCTTC
J: TRBJ1-5; size: -; V: TRBV30; D: -; CDR3: CAWSVRGGYQPQHF; DNA: TGTGCCTGGAGTGTCCGGGGGGGCTATCAGCCCCAGCATTTT
J: TRBJ1-2; size: -; V: TRBV7-8; D: -; CDR3: CASSLVPSNYGYTF; DNA: TGTGCCAGCAGCTTAGTCCCTTCTAACTATGGCTACACCTTC
J: TRBJ2-3; size: -; V: TRBV14; D: TRBD2; CDR3: CASGWGGVEDTQYF; DNA: TGTGCCAGCGGCTGGGGGGGGGTAGAAGATACGCAGTATTTT
J: TRBJ2-3; size: -; V: TRBV18; D: -; CDR3: CASSPRGGETDTQYF; DNA: TGTGCCAGCTCACCACGGGGCGGGGAGACAGATACGCAGTATTTT
J: TRBJ2-1; size: -; V: TRBV5-1; D: TRBD2; CDR3: CASSLLLAGGQADEQFF; DNA: TGCGCCAGCAGCTTGTTACTAGCGGGGGGGCAAGCCGATGAGCAGTTCTTC
J: TRBJ1-6; size: -; V: TRBV19; D: -; CDR3: CASRTRGTGGGSPLHF; DNA: TGTGCCAGTAGGACCCGGGGGACGGGAGGAGGATCACCCCTCCACTTT
J: TRBJ2-3; size: -; V: TRBV25-1; D: -; CDR3: CASSELGGVSTDTQYF; DNA: TGTGCCAGCAGTGAATTAGGCGGGGTTAGCACAGATACGCAGTATTTT
J: TRBJ1-2; size: few; V: TRBV3-1/TRBV3-2; D: -; CDR3: CASSQSGGNYGYTF; DNA: TGTGCCAGCAGCCAATCGGGGGGTAACTATGGCTACACCTTC
J: TRBJ2-3; size: -; V: TRBV6-5; D: -; CDR3: CASSRLDRTDTQYF; DNA: TGTGCCAGCAGTCGCCTAGACCGCACAGATACGCAGTATTTT
J: TRBJ2-7; size: -; V: TRBV27; D: TRBD2; CDR3: CASSLSGGGTYEQYF; DNA: TGTGCCAGCAGTCTTAGCGGGGGTGGGACCTACGAGCAGTACTTC
J: TRBJ1-2; size: -; V: TRBV2; D: TRBD1; CDR3: CASSGGGQGYGYTF; DNA: TGTGCCAGCTCAGGAGGGGGCCAGGGCTATGGCTACACCTTC
J: TRBJ1-2; size: -; V: TRBV18; D: -; CDR3: CASSPSGREGYGYTF; DNA: TGTGCCAGCTCACCATCAGGACGGGAGGGCTATGGCTACACCTTC
J: TRBJ1-1; size: -; V: TRBV7-2; D: -; CDR3: CASSFVGANTEAFF; DNA: TGTGCCAGCAGCTTCGTAGGGGCGAACACTGAAGCTTTCTTT
J: TRBJ1-3; size: -; V: TRBV5-1; D: TRBD1; CDR3: CASTWTGGSGNTIYF; DNA: TGCGCCAGCACCTGGACAGGGGGCTCTGGAAACACCATATATTTT
J: TRBJ1-6; size: -; V: TRBV7-9; D: TRBD1; CDR3: CASSPGTDRADNSPLHF; DNA: TGTGCCAGCAGCCCCGGTACGGACAGGGCTGATAATTCACCCCTCCACTTT
J: TRBJ2-2; size: -; V: TRBV7-3; D: TRBD2; CDR3: CASSPEAGANTGELFF; DNA: TGTGCCAGCAGCCCCGAAGCGGGGGCAAACACCGGGGAGCTGTTTTTT
J: TRBJ2-5; size: -; V: TRBV5-6; D: TRBD1; CDR3: CASSHQTGKVTQYF; DNA: TGTGCCAGCAGCCATCAGACAGGGAAGGTGACCCAGTACTTC
J: TRBJ2-7; size: -; V: TRBV5-5; D: -; CDR3: CASSLEPQGRSYEQYF; DNA: TGTGCCAGCAGCTTGGAGCCCCAGGGGCGGTCCTACGAGCAGTACTTC
J: TRBJ2-2; size: -; V: TRBV7-6; D: TRBD2; CDR3: CASSLILAGDQISNTGELFF; DNA: TGTGCCAGCAGCTTAATACTAGCGGGGGACCAGATTTCGAACACCGGGGAGCTGTTTTTT
J: TRBJ2-7; size: once; V: TRBV6-1; D: -; CDR3: CASSDAQGGEQYF; DNA: TGTGCCAGCAGTGACGCCCAGGGGGGCGAGCAGTACTTC
J: TRBJ1-6; size: -; V: TRBV6-5; D: -; CDR3: CASSRGQPGNSPLHF; DNA: TGTGCCAGCAGTCGCGGACAGCCGGGAAATTCACCCCTCCACTTT
J: TRBJ1-1; size: -; V: TRBV4-3; D: TRBD1; CDR3: CASSQEVLGQSRTEAFF; DNA: TGCGCCAGCAGCCAAGAGGTGCTGGGACAGTCGAGGACTGAAGCTTTCTTT